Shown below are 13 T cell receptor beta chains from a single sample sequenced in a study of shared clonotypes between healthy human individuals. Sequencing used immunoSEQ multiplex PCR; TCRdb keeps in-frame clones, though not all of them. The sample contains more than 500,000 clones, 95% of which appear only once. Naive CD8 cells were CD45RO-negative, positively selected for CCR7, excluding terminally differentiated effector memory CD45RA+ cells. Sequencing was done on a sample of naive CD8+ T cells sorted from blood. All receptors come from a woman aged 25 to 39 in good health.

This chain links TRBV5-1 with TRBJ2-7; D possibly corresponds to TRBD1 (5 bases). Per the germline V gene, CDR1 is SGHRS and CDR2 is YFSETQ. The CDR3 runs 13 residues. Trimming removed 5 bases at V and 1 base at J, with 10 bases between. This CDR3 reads CASRETDSYEQYF. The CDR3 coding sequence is TGCGCCAGCAGAGAGACAGATTCCTACGAGCAGTACTTC.

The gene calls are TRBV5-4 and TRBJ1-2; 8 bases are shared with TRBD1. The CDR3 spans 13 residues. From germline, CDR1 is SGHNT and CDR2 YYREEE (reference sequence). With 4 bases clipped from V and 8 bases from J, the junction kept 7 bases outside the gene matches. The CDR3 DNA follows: TGTGCCAGCAGCCCGACAGGGGAGAACGGCTACACCTTC. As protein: CASSPTGENGYTF. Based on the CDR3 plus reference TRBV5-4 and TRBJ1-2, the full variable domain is ETGVTQSPTHLIKTRGQQVTLRCSSQSGHNTVSWYQQALGQGPQFIFQYYREEENGRGNFPPRFSGLQFPNYSSELNVNALELDDSALYLCASSPTGENGYTFGSGTRLTVV.

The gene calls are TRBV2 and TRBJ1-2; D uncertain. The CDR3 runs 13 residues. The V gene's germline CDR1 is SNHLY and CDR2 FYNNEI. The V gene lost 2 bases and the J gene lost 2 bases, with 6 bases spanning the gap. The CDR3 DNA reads TGTGCCAGCAGTGAATATGGCAACTATGGCTACACCTTC. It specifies CASSEYGNYGYTF. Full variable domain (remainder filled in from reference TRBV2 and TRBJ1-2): EPEVTQTPSHQVTQMGQEVILRCVPISNHLYFYWYRQILGQKVEFLVSFYNNEISEKSEIFDDQFSVERPDGSNFTLKIRSTKLEDSAMYFCASSEYGNYGYTFGSGTRLTVV.

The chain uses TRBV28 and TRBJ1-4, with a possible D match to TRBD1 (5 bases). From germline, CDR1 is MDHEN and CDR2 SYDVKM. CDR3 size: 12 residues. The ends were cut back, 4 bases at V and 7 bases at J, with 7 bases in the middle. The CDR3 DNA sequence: TGTGCCAGCAGTTACGACAGTGAAAAACTGTTTTTT. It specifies CASSYDSEKLFF.

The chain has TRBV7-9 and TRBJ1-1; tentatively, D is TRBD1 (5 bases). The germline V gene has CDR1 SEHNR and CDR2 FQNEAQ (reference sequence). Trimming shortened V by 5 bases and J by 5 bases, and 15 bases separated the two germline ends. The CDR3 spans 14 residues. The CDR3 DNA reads TGTGCCAGCAGCCTACGGATGGGGACTACTGAAGCTTTCTTT. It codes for CASSLRMGTTEAFF. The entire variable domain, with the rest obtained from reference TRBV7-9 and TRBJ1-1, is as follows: DTGVSQNPRHKITKRGQNVTFRCDPISEHNRLYWYRQTLGQGPEFLTYFQNEAQLEKSRLLSDRFSAERPKGSFSTLEIQRTEQGDSAMYLCASSLRMGTTEAFFGQGTRLTVV.

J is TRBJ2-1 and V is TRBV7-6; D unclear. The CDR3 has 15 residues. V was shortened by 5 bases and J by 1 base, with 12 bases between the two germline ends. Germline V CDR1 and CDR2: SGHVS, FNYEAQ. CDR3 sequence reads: CASSPGGLSYNEQFF. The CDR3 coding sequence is TGTGCCAGCAGCCCTGGTGGGCTTTCCTACAATGAGCAGTTCTTC. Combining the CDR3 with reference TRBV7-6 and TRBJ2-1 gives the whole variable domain GAGVSQSPRYKVTKRGQDVALRCDPISGHVSLYWYRQALGQGPEFLTYFNYEAQQDKSGLPNDRFSAERPEGSISTLTIQRTEQRDSAMYRCASSPGGLSYNEQFFGPGTRLTVL.

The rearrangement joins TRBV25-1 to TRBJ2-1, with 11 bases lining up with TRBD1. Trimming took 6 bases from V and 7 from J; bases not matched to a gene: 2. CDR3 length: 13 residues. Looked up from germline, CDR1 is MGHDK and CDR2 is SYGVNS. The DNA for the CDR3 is TGTGCCAGCAGCCGGGACAGGGGGAATGAGCAGTTCTTC. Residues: CASSRDRGNEQFF.

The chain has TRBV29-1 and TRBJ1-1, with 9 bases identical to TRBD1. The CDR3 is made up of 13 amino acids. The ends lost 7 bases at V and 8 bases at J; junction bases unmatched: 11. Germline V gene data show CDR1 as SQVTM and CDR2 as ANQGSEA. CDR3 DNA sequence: TGCAGCGCCCGGGACAGGGACGACAAAGAAGCTTTCTTT. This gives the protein CSARDRDDKEAFF.

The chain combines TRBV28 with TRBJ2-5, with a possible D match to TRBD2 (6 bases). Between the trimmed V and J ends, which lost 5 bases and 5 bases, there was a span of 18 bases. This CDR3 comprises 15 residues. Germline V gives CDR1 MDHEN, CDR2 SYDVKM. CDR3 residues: CASSPGPGGMETQYF. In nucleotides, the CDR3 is TGTGCCAGCAGTCCCGGACCCGGAGGGATGGAGACCCAGTACTTC.

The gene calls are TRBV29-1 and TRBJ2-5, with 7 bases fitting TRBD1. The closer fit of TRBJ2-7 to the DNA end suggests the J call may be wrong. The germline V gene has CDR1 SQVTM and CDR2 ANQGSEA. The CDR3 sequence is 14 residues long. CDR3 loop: CSVVYRDSYYEQYF. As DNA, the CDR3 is TGCAGCGTTGTGTACAGGGACAGTTACTACGAGCAGTACTTC.

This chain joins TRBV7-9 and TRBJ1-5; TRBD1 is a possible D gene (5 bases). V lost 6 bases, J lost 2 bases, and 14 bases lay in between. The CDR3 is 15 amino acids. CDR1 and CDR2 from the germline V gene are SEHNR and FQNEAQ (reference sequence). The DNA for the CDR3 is TGTGCCAGCAGTCTAGGAGGGGACGGCAATCAGCCCCAGCATTTT. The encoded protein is CASSLGGDGNQPQHF.

CDR3 sequence (DNA): TGTGCCAGCACCGCAGGGAGCTCTGGGGCCAACGTCCTGACTTTC. Its translation is CASTAGSSGANVLTF. The rearrangement uses TRBV27 and TRBJ2-6; the D call may be TRBD1 or TRBD2 (5 bases each). The CDR3 runs 15 residues. V was pared by 7 bases and J by 0 bases, with 10 bases between. CDR1 is MNHEY, CDR2 SMNVEV, per germline (reference sequence).

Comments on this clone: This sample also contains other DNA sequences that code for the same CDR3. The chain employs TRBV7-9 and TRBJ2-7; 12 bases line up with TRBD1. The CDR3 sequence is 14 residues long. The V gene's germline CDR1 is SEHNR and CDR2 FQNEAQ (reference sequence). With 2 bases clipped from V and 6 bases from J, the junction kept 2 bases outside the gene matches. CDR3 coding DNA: TGTGCCAGCAGCTTACCGGGACAGGGGGCCGAGCAGTACTTC. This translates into CASSLPGQGAEQYF.